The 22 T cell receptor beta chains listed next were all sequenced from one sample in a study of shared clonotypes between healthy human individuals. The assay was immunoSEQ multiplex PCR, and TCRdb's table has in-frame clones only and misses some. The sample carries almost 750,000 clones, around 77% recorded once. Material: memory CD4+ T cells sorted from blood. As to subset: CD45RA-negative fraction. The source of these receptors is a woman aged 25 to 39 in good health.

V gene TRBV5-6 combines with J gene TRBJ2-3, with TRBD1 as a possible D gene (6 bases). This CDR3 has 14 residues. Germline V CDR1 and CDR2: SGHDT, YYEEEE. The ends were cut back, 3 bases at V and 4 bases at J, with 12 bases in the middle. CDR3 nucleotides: TGTGCCAGCAGCTCGACAGGCCGACCAGATACGCAGTATTTT. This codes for CASSSTGRPDTQYF. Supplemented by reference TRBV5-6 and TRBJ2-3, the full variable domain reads DAGVTQSPTHLIKTRGQQVTLRCSPKSGHDTVSWYQQALGQGPQFIFQYYEEEERQRGNFPDRFSGHQFPNYSSELNVNALLLGDSALYLCASSSTGRPDTQYFGPGTRLTVL.

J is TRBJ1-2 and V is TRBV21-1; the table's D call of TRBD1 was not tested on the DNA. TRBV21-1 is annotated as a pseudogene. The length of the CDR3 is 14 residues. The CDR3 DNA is TGTGCCAGCAGCCTCAGGACAGGGACAGAGAACTACACCTTC. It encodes CASSLRTGTENYTF.

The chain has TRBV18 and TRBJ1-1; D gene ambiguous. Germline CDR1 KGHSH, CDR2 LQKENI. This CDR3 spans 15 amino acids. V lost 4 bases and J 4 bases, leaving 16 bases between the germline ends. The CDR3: CASSRRMDVSTEAFF. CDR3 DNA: TGTGCCAGCTCACGACGTATGGATGTATCCACTGAAGCTTTCTTT. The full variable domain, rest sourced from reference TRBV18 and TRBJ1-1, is NAGVMQNPRHLVRRRGQEARLRCSPMKGHSHVYWYRQLPEEGLKFMVYLQKENIIDESGMPKERFSAEFPKEGPSILRIQQVVRGDSAAYFCASSRRMDVSTEAFFGQGTRLTVV.

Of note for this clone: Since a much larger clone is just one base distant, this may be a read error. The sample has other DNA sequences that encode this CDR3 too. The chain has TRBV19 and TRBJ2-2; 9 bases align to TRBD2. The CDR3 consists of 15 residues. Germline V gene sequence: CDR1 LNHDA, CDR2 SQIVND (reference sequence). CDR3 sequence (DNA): TGTGCCAGTAGTTCTGCGGGAGGGCCCACCGGGGAACTGTTTTTT. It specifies CASSSAGGPTGELFF. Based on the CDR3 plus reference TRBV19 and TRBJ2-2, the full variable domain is DGGITQSPKYLFRKEGQNVTLSCEQNLNHDAMYWYRQDPGQGLRLIYYSQIVNDFQKGDIAEGYSVSREKKESFPLTVTSAQKNPTAFYLCASSSAGGPTGELFFGEGSRLTVL.

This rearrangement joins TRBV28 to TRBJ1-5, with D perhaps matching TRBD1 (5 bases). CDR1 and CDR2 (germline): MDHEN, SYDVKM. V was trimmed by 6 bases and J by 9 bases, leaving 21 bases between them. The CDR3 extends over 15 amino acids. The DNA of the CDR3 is TGTGCCAGCAGAGGTGGGGGGGGGACCGCAAGGCCCCAGCATTTT. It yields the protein CASRGGGGTARPQHF.

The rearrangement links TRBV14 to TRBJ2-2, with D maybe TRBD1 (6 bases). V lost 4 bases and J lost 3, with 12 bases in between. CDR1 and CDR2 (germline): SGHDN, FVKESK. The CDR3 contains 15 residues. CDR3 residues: CASSPRTADTGELFF. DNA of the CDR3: TGTGCCAGCAGCCCCCGGACAGCGGACACCGGGGAGCTGTTTTTT.

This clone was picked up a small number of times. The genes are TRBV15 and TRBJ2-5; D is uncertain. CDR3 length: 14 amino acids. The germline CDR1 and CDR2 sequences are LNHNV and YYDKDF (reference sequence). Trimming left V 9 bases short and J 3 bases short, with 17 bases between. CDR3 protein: CATNTGQPKETQYF. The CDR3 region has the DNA TGTGCCACTAACACTGGGCAGCCAAAAGAGACCCAGTACTTC.

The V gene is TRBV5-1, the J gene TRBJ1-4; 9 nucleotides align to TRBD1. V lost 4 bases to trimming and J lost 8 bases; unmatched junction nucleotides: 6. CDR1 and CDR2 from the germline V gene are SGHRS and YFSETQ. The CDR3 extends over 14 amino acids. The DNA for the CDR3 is TGCGCCAGCAGCAACGACAGGGGGGCGGAAAAACTGTTTTTT. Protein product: CASSNDRGAEKLFF.

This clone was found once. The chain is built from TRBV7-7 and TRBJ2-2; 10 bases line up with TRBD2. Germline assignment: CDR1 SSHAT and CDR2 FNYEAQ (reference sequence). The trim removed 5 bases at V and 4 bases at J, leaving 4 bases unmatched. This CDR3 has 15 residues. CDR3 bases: TGTGCCAGCAGCAGGACTAGCGGCGGCACCGGGGAGCTGTTTTTT. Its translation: CASSRTSGGTGELFF.

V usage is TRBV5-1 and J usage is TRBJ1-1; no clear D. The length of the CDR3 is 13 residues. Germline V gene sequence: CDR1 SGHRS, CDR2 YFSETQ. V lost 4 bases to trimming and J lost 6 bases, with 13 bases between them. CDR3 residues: CASSEPGRSEAFF. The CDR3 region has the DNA TGCGCCAGCAGCGAACCCGGGAGGTCTGAAGCTTTCTTT.

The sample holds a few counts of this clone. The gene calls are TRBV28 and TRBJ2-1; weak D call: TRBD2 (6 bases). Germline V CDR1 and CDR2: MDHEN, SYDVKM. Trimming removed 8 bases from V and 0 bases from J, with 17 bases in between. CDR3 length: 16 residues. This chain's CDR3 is CASWVSGISSYNEQFF. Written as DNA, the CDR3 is TGTGCCAGCTGGGTTAGCGGAATCAGCTCCTACAATGAGCAGTTCTTC.

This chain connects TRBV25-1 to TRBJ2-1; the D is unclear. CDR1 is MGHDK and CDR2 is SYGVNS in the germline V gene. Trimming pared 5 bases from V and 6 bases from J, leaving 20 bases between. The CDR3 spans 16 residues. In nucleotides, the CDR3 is TGTGCCAGCAGTCCAAGTTCCTCCGGTGGGGTCAATGAGCAGTTCTTC. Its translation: CASSPSSSGGVNEQFF.

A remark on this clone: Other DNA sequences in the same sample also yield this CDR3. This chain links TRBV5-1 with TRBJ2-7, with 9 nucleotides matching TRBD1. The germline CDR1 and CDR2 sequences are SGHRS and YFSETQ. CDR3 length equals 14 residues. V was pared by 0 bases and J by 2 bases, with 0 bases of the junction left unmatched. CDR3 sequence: CASSLGQGAYEQYF. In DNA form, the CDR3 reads TGCGCCAGCAGCTTGGGACAGGGGGCCTACGAGCAGTACTTC.

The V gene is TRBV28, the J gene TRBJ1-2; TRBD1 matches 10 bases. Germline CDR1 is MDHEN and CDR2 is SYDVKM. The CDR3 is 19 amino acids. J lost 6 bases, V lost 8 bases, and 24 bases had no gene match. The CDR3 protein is CASSPLRDRGIRGKDGYTF. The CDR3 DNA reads TGTGCCAGCTCCCCTCTTCGGGACAGGGGAATAAGAGGTAAAGATGGCTACACCTTC.

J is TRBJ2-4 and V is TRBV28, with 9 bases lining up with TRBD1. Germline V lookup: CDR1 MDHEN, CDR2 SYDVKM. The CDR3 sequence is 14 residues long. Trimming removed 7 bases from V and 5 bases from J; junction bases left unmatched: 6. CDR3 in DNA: TGTGCCAGCACCCGGGACAGGGAAGAAAACATTCAGTACTTC. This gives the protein CASTRDREENIQYF.

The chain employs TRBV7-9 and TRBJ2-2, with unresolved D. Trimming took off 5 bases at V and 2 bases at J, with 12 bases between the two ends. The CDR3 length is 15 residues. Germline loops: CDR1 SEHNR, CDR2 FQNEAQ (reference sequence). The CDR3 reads CASSILVRNTGELFF. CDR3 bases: TGTGCCAGCAGCATTCTAGTTAGAAACACCGGGGAGCTGTTTTTT.

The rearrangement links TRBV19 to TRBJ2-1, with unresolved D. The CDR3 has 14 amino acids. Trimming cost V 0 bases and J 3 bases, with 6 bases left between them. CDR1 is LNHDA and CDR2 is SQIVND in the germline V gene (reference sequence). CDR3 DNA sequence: TGTGCCAGTAGTATAGATAACGGCTACAATGAGCAGTTCTTC. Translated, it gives CASSIDNGYNEQFF.

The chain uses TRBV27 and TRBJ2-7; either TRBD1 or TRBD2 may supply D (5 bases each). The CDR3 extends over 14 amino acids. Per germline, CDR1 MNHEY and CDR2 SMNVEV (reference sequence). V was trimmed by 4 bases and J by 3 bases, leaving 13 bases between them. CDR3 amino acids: CASSSGTKYYEQYF. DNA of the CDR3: TGTGCCAGCAGTTCCGGGACGAAATACTACGAGCAGTACTTC.

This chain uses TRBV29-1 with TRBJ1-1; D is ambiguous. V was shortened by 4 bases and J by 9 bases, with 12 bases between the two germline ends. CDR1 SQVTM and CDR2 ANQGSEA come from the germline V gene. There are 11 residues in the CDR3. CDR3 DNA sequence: TGCAGCGTTGGGGAACAGAGACAAGCTTTCTTT. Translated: CSVGEQRQAFF.

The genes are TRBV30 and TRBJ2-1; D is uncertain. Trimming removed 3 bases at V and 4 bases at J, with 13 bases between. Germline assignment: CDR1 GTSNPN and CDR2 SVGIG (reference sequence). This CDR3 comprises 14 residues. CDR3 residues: CAWRFRVRYNEQFF. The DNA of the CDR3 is TGTGCCTGGAGGTTTCGGGTTCGATACAATGAGCAGTTCTTC.

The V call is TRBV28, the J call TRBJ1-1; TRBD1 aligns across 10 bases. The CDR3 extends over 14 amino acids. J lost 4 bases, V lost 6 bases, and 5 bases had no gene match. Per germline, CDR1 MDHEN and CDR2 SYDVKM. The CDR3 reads CASRDRGTPTEAFF. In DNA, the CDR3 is TGTGCCAGCAGGGACAGGGGGACCCCCACTGAAGCTTTCTTT.

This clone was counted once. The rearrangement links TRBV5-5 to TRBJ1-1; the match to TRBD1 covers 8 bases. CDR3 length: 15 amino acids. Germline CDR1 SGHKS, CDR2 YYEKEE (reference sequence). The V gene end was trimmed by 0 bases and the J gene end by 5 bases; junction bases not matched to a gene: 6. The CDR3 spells CASSLDGTGRTEAFF. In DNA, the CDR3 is TGTGCCAGCAGCTTGGACGGGACAGGTAGGACTGAAGCTTTCTTT.